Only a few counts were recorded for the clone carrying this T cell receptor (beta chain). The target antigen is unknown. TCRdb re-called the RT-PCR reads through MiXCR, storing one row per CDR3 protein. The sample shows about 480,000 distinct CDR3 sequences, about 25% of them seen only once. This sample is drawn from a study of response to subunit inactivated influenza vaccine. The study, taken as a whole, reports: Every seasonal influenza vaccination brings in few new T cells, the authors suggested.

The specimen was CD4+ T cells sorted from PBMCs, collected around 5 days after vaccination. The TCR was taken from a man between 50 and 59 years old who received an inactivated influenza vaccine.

This CDR3 is CASSWTSYSNQPQHF. The CDR3 DNA follows: TGTGCCAGCAGTTGGACAAGCTATAGCAATCAGCCCCAGCATTTT. This chain links TRBV12-3 or TRBV12-4 with TRBJ1-5; a possible D gene is TRBD1 (5 bases). Trimming took off 4 bases at V and 0 bases at J, with 10 bases between the two ends. This CDR3 comprises 15 residues.